This T cell receptor (beta chain) appears in the sequencing data of a study of blood T cell repertoires in COVID-19. As originally analysed: Estimation of nucleated cell counts relied on the amplification of reference gene primers. Assay: immunoSEQ multiplex PCR; the TCRdb copy retains only in-frame clones and omits some. Clonal size and the V and J genes are those of that table, whereas D and trimming came from the DNA. The sample records about 320,000 clones, 90% being singletons. V shed 4 bases, J shed 3 bases, and the junction held 8 bases outside the gene matches. The CDR3 consists of 15 residues. CDR1 LNHDA and CDR2 SQIVND come from the germline V gene (reference sequence).

The sample was PBMCs or T cells enriched from blood (not recorded which). The chain couples TRBV19 to TRBJ2-7; 8 positions agree with TRBD1. The clonotype originates from a woman aged 25 to 39 who had been exposed to COVID-19. CDR3 in amino acids: CASSTSSGTGYEQYF. Here the CDR3 DNA reads TGTGCCAGTAGTACCTCATCCGGGACAGGCTACGAGCAGTACTTC.